The 17 T cell receptor beta chains below come from one sample, sequenced in a study of T cell responses to AZD1222 COVID-19 vaccine. Method: immunoSEQ multiplex PCR; TCRdb's copy keeps in-frame clones and lacks some. In the table there are some 80,000 clones, 85% to 95% of which are singletons. This sample comprised peripheral blood, obtained on day 0 of AZD1222 vaccination. These receptor sequences come from an adult in good health.

CDR3 bases: TGCAGCGTTTGGGCTTGGAACACTGAAGCTTTCTTT. Protein: CSVWAWNTEAFF. V is TRBV29-1 and J is TRBJ1-1; D is unresolved. V lost 5 bases and J 1 base, leaving 8 bases between the germline ends. CDR3 size: 12 residues. Looked up from germline, CDR1 is SQVTM and CDR2 is ANQGSEA. The complete variable domain, with remaining parts taken from reference TRBV29-1 and TRBJ1-1, reads SAVISQKPSRDICQRGTSLTIQCQVDSQVTMMFWYRQQPGQSLTLIATANQGSEATYESGFVIDKFPISRPNLTFSTLTVSNMSPEDSSIYLCSVWAWNTEAFFGQGTRLTVV.

This rearrangement joins TRBV30 to TRBJ2-5; TRBD2 agrees at 9 bases. V trimming: 5 bases; J trimming: 1 base; junction bases outside the gene matches: 5. The CDR3 is made up of 14 amino acids. CDR1 is GTSNPN and CDR2 is SVGIG in the germline V gene (reference sequence). CDR3 nucleotide sequence: TGTGCCTGGGGCGGGGGGGCGGCCCAAGAGACCCAGTACTTC. Protein: CAWGGGAAQETQYF.

The rearrangement joins TRBV24-1 to TRBJ1-1; D remains unclear. The CDR3 is 13 amino acids. The germline V gene has CDR1 KGHDR and CDR2 SFDVKD. Trimming removed 12 bases from V and 6 bases from J, with 19 bases in between. This CDR3 is CAAASGDRAEAFF. The CDR3 DNA reads as TGTGCCGCGGCCTCCGGGGATCGGGCTGAAGCTTTCTTT.

The chain is built from TRBV15 and TRBJ2-1; either TRBD1 or TRBD2 may supply D (5 bases each). Trimming removed 0 bases at V and 0 bases at J, with 12 bases between. This CDR3 contains 17 residues. Germline V gene lookup returns CDR1 LNHNV and CDR2 YYDKDF (reference sequence). DNA of the CDR3: TGTGCCACCAGCAGAGATAGGGGACCGAGCTCCTACAATGAGCAGTTCTTC. Its protein is CATSRDRGPSSYNEQFF.

The genes are TRBV5-1 and TRBJ1-6, with D perhaps matching TRBD1 (5 bases). Germline V gene data show CDR1 as SGHRS and CDR2 as YFSETQ. The CDR3 has 18 residues. Trimming took 4 bases from V and 1 from J, leaving 18 bases between them. CDR3 sequence reads: CASSQTGGVGSYNSPLHF. The CDR3 DNA follows: TGCGCCAGCAGCCAGACGGGAGGGGTAGGGTCCTATAATTCACCCCTCCACTTT.

This chain uses TRBV18 with TRBJ2-7; possibly TRBD1 for D (8 bases). Germline-derived CDR1 and CDR2 are KGHSH and LQKENI. This CDR3 is built from 14 residues. V dropped 6 bases and J dropped 6 bases, with 18 bases sitting between them. This chain's CDR3 is CASSPGQAGAEQYF. The CDR3 DNA follows: TGTGCCAGCTCGCCGGGACAGGCGGGGGCCGAGCAGTACTTC.

The J gene is TRBJ1-4, the V gene TRBV6-6; 10 bases are a match to TRBD1. CDR3 size: 15 residues. Per the germline V gene, CDR1 is MNHNY and CDR2 is SVGAGI (reference sequence). V dropped 5 bases and J dropped 3; count of bases not matched to a gene: 3. The DNA of the CDR3 is TGTGCCAGCAGTAACGGACAGGGGGCTAATGAAAAACTGTTTTTT. Translation gives CASSNGQGANEKLFF.

CDR3 protein: CASSLGRDYGYTF. CDR3 sequence (DNA): TGTGCCAGCAGTTTGGGGCGCGACTATGGCTACACCTTC. The V and J genes are TRBV28 and TRBJ1-2; TRBD1 might be the D (5 bases). The CDR3 consists of 13 residues. Trimming removed 3 bases at V and 3 bases at J, with 8 bases between. The germline gives CDR1 MDHEN, CDR2 SYDVKM.

This clone was recorded once. The chain employs TRBV19 and TRBJ2-3, with D perhaps TRBD1 (6 bases). Germline V gene sequence: CDR1 LNHDA, CDR2 SQIVND (reference sequence). The CDR3 covers 17 residues. V was trimmed by 0 bases and J by 0 bases, leaving 13 bases between them. In nucleotides, the CDR3 is TGTGCCAGTAGTATAGATTCTTGGGGGCCTAGCACAGATACGCAGTATTTT. It translates to CASSIDSWGPSTDTQYF.

The CDR3 is CASSRDEAFF. The CDR3 DNA sequence: TGTGCCAGCAGTAGGGACGAAGCTTTCTTT. The chain is built from TRBV7-9 and TRBJ1-1; D is perhaps TRBD1 (5 bases). Germline-derived CDR1 and CDR2 are SEHNR and FQNEAQ (reference sequence). V was trimmed by 6 bases and J by 8 bases, leaving 7 bases between them. The CDR3 sequence is 10 residues long.

The rearrangement joins TRBV7-2 to TRBJ1-1; D gene ambiguous. The CDR3 contains 14 residues. V gave up 5 bases and J gave up 1 base, with 11 bases separating them. Germline loops: CDR1 SGHTA, CDR2 FQGNSA. CDR3 in DNA: TGTGCCAGCAGCCCAGAATTGAGGAACACTGAAGCTTTCTTT. Protein: CASSPELRNTEAFF.

This chain uses TRBV5-1 with TRBJ2-1; D ambiguous. This CDR3 region has 14 residues. V lost 3 bases and J 5 bases, leaving 12 bases between the germline ends. Germline V gene lookup returns CDR1 SGHRS and CDR2 YFSETQ. CDR3 amino acids: CASSSTLQNNEQFF. CDR3 bases: TGCGCCAGCAGCTCGACGTTACAGAACAATGAGCAGTTCTTC.

This chain connects TRBV7-2 to TRBJ2-3; 9 positions agree with TRBD1. In germline, CDR1 is SGHTA, CDR2 FQGNSA. The CDR3 sequence is 15 residues long. Trimming took 5 bases from V and 6 from J; bases not matched to a gene: 9. Written as DNA, the CDR3 is TGTGCCAGCAGCCCCGGACAGGGGAGGGCGGATACGCAGTATTTT. It codes for CASSPGQGRADTQYF.

The rearrangement joins TRBV2 to TRBJ1-1; possible D gene TRBD1, 6 bases. V lost 5 bases and J 0 bases, leaving 10 bases between the germline ends. Per the germline V gene, CDR1 is SNHLY and CDR2 is FYNNEI. This CDR3 is 14 amino acids long. The chain's CDR3 is CASSWDILNTEAFF. The DNA of the CDR3 is TGTGCCAGCAGTTGGGACATCTTGAACACTGAAGCTTTCTTT.

This clone occurred once. At the DNA level, this CDR3 is encoded by other sequences in the same sample as well. CDR3 protein: CASSEGAGNTIYF. In DNA form, the CDR3 reads TGTGCCAGCAGTGAAGGGGCCGGAAACACCATATATTTT. The V call is TRBV6-4, the J call TRBJ1-3, with a weak D call TRBD1 (5 bases). The V gene's germline CDR1 is MRHNA and CDR2 SNTAGT. The length of the CDR3 is 13 residues. V lost 3 bases, J lost 4 bases, and 7 bases lay in between.

This clone has a handful of counts. The CDR3 bases are TGTGCCAGCAGCTATTTGGGCACCGGGGAGCTGTTTTTT. This encodes CASSYLGTGELFF. The chain joins TRBV5-4 to TRBJ2-2; unclear D gene. CDR1 SGHNT and CDR2 YYREEE come from the germline V gene (reference sequence). V lost 3 bases, J lost 4 bases, and 7 bases lay in between. The CDR3 length is 13 residues.

The chain links TRBV9 to TRBJ2-5, with D uncertain. The CDR3 has 14 residues. The V gene lost 6 bases and the J gene lost 3 bases, with 15 bases spanning the gap. CDR1 and CDR2 (germline): SGDLS, YYNGEE. This CDR3 reads CASNSFPHEETQYF. For the CDR3, the DNA is TGTGCCAGCAACTCCTTCCCCCATGAAGAGACCCAGTACTTC.